The next 7 T cell receptor beta chains were all read from a single sample in a study of neurological immune-mediated disorders. Using its own MiXCR run on the 5' RACE reads, TCRdb lists one record per CDR3 protein. The table records just under 45,000 distinct CDR3 sequences, about an eighth of them present only once. Sequencing was performed on PBMCs. The origin of the receptors is a female donor in good health.

This clonotype came up many times. This chain uses TRBV4-1 with TRBJ1-1; D is possibly TRBD1 (5 bases). V lost 4 bases and J 0 bases, leaving 15 bases between the germline ends. Germline V gene sequence: CDR1 MGHRA, CDR2 YSYEKL. The CDR3 runs 16 residues. The CDR3 region is CASSLRTSGLNTEAFF. The DNA for the CDR3 is TGCGCCAGCAGCCTACGGACTTCAGGGTTGAACACTGAAGCTTTCTTT.

This clonotype has ten or more counts. The chain employs TRBV20-1 and TRBJ1-3, with D perhaps TRBD1 (6 bases). Germline assignment: CDR1 DFQATT and CDR2 SNEGSKA (reference sequence). V was trimmed by 3 bases and J by 4 bases, leaving 13 bases between them. The CDR3 is 14 residues long. DNA for the CDR3: TGCAGTGCTAGGGGTCAGGGGCGCGGAAACACCATATATTTT. It translates to CSARGQGRGNTIYF.

This clonotype was seen repeatedly, ten times or more. V gene TRBV7-8 combines with J gene TRBJ2-6; D assignment may be TRBD1 or TRBD2 (7 bases each). The CDR3 has 15 amino acids. V was clipped by 7 bases and J by 2 bases, with 12 bases between them. From germline, CDR1 is SGHVS and CDR2 FQNEAQ. The CDR3 sequence: CASTPGGAGANVLTF. The CDR3 coding sequence is TGTGCCAGCACCCCAGGGGGGGCTGGGGCCAACGTCCTGACTTTC. Full variable domain (remainder filled in from reference TRBV7-8 and TRBJ2-6): GAGVSQSPRYKVAKRGQDVALRCDPISGHVSLFWYQQALGQGPEFLTYFQNEAQLDKSGLPSDRFFAERPEGSVSTLKIQRTQQEDSAVYLCASTPGGAGANVLTFGAGSRLTVL.

This clonotype was seen many times. The chain couples TRBV6-5 to TRBJ2-1; 7 positions match TRBD2. This CDR3 comprises 15 residues. The germline V gene encodes CDR1 MNHEY and CDR2 SVGAGI. Trimming took 7 bases from V and 2 from J; bases not matched to a gene: 8. CDR3 nucleotides: TGTGCCAGCAAGGATGGCGGGGGAGCCTACAATGAGCAGTTCTTC. It codes for CASKDGGGAYNEQFF.

This clonotype was picked up many times. The chain employs TRBV5-1 and TRBJ2-1; TRBD1 matches 9 bases. CDR3 length equals 13 residues. J gave up 8 bases and V 4 bases, and 4 bases lay outside the gene matches. Germline loops: CDR1 SGHRS, CDR2 YFSETQ. CDR3 sequence (DNA): TGCGCCAGCAGCCGGACAGGGGTCGATGAGCAGTTCTTC. Translation gives CASSRTGVDEQFF.

This clonotype was picked up many times. V and J are TRBV9 and TRBJ2-1, with 14 nucleotides matching TRBD2. Germline V lookup: CDR1 SGDLS, CDR2 YYNGEE. The CDR3 consists of 18 residues. Trimming cost V 0 bases and J 2 bases; bases outside gene matches: 4. CDR3 bases: TGTGCCAGCAGCGTAGACCTGGGACTAGCGGGGGCCTACAATGAGCAGTTCTTC. This codes for CASSVDLGLAGAYNEQFF.

There are many counts of this clonotype. V gene TRBV20-1 combines with J gene TRBJ1-5, with D maybe TRBD1 (5 bases). The CDR3 length is 15 residues. Germline V gene lookup returns CDR1 DFQATT and CDR2 SNEGSKA (reference sequence). V lost 6 bases and J 4 bases, leaving 19 bases between the germline ends. The CDR3, as DNA: TGCAGTGCATCCCCGGGGGGAATGAAAAATCAGCCCCAGCATTTT. Translation gives CSASPGGMKNQPQHF.